The 11 T cell receptor beta chains given below trace back to one sample, sequenced in a study of cytomegalovirus exposure and HLA in healthy donors. PCR involved 60 Vbeta and 13 Jbeta primers. Repertoires were generated with immunoSEQ multiplex PCR, while TCRdb's copy carries only in-frame clones and drops some. This sample has approximately 160,000 clones; approximately 71% occur once, and the top ten carry roughly 4%. The source material was PBMCs. All receptors derive from a woman aged 18-29 years in good health and CMV-seropositive.

The chain links TRBV7-9 to TRBJ2-3; 9 bases map to TRBD1. J was trimmed by 2 bases and V by 5 bases; bases with no gene match: 14. The CDR3 runs to 18 residues. Germline CDR1 reads SEHNR; CDR2 reads FQNEAQ (reference sequence). The CDR3 sequence: CASSQDRGDLSTTDTQYF. The CDR3 DNA follows: TGTGCCAGCAGCCAAGACAGGGGGGACCTTTCTACCACAGATACGCAGTATTTT.

The rearrangement joins TRBV10-3 to TRBJ2-7; perhaps TRBD1 as D (5 bases). Germline V gene lookup returns CDR1 ENHRY and CDR2 SYGVKD. V was shortened by 3 bases and J by 2 bases, with 14 bases between the two germline ends. CDR3 length equals 15 residues. In DNA form, the CDR3 reads TGTGCCATCAGTGACTTGAGCCAGGGAACCTACGAGCAGTACTTC. Translating gives CAISDLSQGTYEQYF.

The count of this clone is one. This chain connects TRBV5-1 to TRBJ2-7, with TRBD2 as a possible D gene (6 bases). Deletions cut 2 bases from V and 2 bases from J, with 17 bases between. The CDR3 loop spans 16 amino acids. Germline-derived CDR1 and CDR2 are SGHRS and YFSETQ. CDR3 sequence: CASSFSLASATYEQYF. The CDR3 nucleotides read TGCGCCAGCAGCTTCAGTCTTGCTAGCGCAACCTACGAGCAGTACTTC.

The rearrangement uses TRBV6-1 and TRBJ1-1, with D perhaps matching TRBD1 (6 bases). The CDR3 totals 13 residues. The germline gives CDR1 MNHNS, CDR2 SASEGT. V was clipped by 3 bases and J by 4 bases, with 9 bases between them. The CDR3 nucleotides are TGTGCCAGCAGTGACGGGACATTCACTGAAGCTTTCTTT. Translation: CASSDGTFTEAFF.

In its sample, this clone was seen a few times. The chain is built from TRBV23-1 and TRBJ1-2; 10 bases map to TRBD1. TRBV23-1 is an ORF, and what it does is uncertain. This CDR3 has 18 residues. V shed 3 bases and J 0 bases; nucleotides not matched to a gene: 10. CDR3 sequence (DNA): TGCGCCAGCAGTCAGAGGGGACAGGGGCCGAATACTAACTATGGCTACACCTTC. Its protein product is CASSQRGQGPNTNYGYTF.

The chain recombines TRBV29-1 with TRBJ1-1, with D hard to call. The germline V gene encodes CDR1 SQVTM and CDR2 ANQGSEA. Trimming left V 4 bases short and J 4 bases short, with 10 bases between. The CDR3 is 12 amino acids. The CDR3 nucleotides read TGCAGCGTTGCAGCGGGCAGCACTGAAGCTTTCTTT. The encoded protein is CSVAAGSTEAFF.

The rearrangement joins TRBV28 to TRBJ1-5; D unresolved. Trimming removed 5 bases from V and 4 bases from J, with 15 bases in between. The germline CDR1 and CDR2 sequences are MDHEN and SYDVKM. The CDR3 sequence is 15 residues long. The CDR3 protein is CASSPPGLKNQPQHF. CDR3 in DNA: TGTGCCAGCAGTCCTCCGGGTCTCAAAAATCAGCCCCAGCATTTT.

The V and J genes are TRBV28 and TRBJ1-2; D ambiguous. This CDR3 contains 14 residues. The V gene's germline CDR1 is MDHEN and CDR2 SYDVKM. The V and J ends lost 1 base and 6 bases respectively, with 12 bases between them. The CDR3 region is CASSLYQIAHGYTF. The CDR3 DNA follows: TGTGCCAGCAGTTTATACCAGATCGCCCATGGCTACACCTTC.

On this clone itself: Its ends do not fully match the called genes, so a read error is possible. This chain connects TRBV15 to TRBJ1-3; maybe TRBD1 (6 bases). CDR1 and CDR2 (germline): LNHNV, YYDKDF (reference sequence). This CDR3 region has 12 residues. The CDR3 sequence: CATSRVGNRAIF. Here the CDR3 DNA reads TGTGCCACCAGCAGAGTAGGGAACAGGGCCATCTTT.

V usage is TRBV6-6 and J usage is TRBJ1-2, with 8 positions matching TRBD1. The CDR3 runs to 12 residues. Trimming at V came to 6 bases and at J to 13 bases, leaving 10 bases not matched to a gene. Germline CDR1 reads MNHNY; CDR2 reads SVGAGI (reference sequence). The chain's CDR3 is CASSPSRTGPTF. The CDR3 DNA is TGTGCCAGCAGCCCAAGCCGGACAGGGCCCACCTTC.

V is TRBV6-6 and J is TRBJ2-1; 7 nucleotides align to TRBD2. The ends lost 6 bases at V and 0 bases at J; junction bases unmatched: 5. The CDR3 is made up of 15 amino acids. Looked up from germline, CDR1 is MNHNY and CDR2 is SVGAGI (reference sequence). CDR3 region: CASRMGGDSYNEQFF. Written as DNA, the CDR3 is TGTGCCAGCAGAATGGGAGGGGACTCCTACAATGAGCAGTTCTTC.